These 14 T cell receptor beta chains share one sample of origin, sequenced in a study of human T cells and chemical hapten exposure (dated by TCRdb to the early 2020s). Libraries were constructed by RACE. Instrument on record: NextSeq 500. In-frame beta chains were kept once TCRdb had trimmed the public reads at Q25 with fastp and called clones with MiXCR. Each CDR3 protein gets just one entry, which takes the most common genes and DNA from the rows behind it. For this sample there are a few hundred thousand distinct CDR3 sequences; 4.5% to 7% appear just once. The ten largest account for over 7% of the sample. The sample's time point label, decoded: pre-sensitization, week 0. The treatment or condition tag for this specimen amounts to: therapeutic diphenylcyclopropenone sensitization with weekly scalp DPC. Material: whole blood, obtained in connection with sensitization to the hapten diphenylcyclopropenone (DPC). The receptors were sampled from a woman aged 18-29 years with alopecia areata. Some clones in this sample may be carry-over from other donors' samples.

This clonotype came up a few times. The CDR3: CASSGGLRGEAFF. The CDR3 DNA reads as TGTGCCAGCAGTGGGGGGCTCAGGGGCGAAGCTTTCTTT. This chain links TRBV6-1 with TRBJ1-1; TRBD1 is a possible D gene (6 bases). Germline-derived CDR1 and CDR2 are MNHNS and SASEGT. The CDR3 runs 13 residues. V was clipped by 4 bases and J by 8 bases, with 14 bases between them.

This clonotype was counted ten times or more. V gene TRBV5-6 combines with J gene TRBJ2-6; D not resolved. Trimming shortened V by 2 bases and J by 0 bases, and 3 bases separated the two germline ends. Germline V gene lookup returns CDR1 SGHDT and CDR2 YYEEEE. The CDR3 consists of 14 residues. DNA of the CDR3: TGTGCCAGCAGCTTTAACTCTGGGGCCAACGTCCTGACTTTC. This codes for CASSFNSGANVLTF. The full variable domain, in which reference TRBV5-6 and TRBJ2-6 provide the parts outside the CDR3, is DAGVTQSPTHLIKTRGQQVTLRCSPKSGHDTVSWYQQALGQGPQFIFQYYEEEERQRGNFPDRFSGHQFPNYSSELNVNALLLGDSALYLCASSFNSGANVLTFGAGSRLTVL.

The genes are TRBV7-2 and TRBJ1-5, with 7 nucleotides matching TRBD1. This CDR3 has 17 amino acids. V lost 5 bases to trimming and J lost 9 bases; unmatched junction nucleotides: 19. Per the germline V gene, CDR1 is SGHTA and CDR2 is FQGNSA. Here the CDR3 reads CASSPRTGFTSTSPQHF. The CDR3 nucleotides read TGTGCCAGCAGCCCTAGGACAGGTTTTACTTCGACGTCGCCCCAGCATTTT.

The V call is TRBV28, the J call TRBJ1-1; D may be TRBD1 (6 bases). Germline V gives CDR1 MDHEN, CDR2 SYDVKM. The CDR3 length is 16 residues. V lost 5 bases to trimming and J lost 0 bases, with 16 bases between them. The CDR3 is CASSRGPGQLNTEAFF. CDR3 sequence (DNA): TGTGCCAGCAGTAGGGGCCCCGGACAGCTGAACACTGAAGCTTTCTTT.

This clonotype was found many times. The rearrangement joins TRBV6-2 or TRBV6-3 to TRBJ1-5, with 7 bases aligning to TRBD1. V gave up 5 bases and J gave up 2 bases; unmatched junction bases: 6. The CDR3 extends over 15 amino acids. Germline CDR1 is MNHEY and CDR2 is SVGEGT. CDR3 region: CASSRGQLGNQPQHF. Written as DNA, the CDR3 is TGTGCCAGCAGTAGGGGACAGTTGGGCAATCAGCCCCAGCATTTT.

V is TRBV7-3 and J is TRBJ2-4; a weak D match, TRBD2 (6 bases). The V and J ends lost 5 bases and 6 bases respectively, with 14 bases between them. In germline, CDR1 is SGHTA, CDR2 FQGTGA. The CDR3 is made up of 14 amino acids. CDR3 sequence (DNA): TGTGCCAGCAGCGAATCGGGGGTTGGAAACATTCAGTACTTC. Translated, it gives CASSESGVGNIQYF.

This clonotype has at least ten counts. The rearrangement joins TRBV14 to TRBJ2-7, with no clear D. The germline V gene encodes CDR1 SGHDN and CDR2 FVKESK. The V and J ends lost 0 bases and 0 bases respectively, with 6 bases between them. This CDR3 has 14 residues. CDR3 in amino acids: CASSQDLPSYEQYF. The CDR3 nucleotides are TGTGCCAGCAGCCAAGATTTGCCCTCCTACGAGCAGTACTTC.

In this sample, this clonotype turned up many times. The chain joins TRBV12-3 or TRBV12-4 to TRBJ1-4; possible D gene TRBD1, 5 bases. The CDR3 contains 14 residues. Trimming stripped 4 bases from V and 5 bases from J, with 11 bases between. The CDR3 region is CASSSGTENEKLFF. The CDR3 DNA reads TGTGCCAGCAGTTCCGGGACTGAGAATGAAAAACTGTTTTTT.

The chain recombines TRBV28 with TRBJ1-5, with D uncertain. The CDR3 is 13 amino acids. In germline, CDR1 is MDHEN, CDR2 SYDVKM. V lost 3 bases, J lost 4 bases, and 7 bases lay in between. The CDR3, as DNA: TGTGCCAGCAGTTTCTCCCGTAATCAGCCCCAGCATTTT. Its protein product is CASSFSRNQPQHF.

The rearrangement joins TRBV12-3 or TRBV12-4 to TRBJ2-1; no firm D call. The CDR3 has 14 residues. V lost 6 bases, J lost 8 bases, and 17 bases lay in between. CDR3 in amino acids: CASSIEPDTDEQFF. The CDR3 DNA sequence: TGTGCCAGCAGCATCGAACCCGACACCGATGAGCAGTTCTTC.

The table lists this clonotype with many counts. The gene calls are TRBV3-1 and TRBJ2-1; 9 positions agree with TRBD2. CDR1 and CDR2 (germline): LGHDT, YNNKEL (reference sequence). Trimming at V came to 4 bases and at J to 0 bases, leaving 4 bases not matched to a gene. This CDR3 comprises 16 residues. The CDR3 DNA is TGTGCCAGCAGCCTGCTAGCGGGGAGCTCCTACAATGAGCAGTTCTTC. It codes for CASSLLAGSSYNEQFF.

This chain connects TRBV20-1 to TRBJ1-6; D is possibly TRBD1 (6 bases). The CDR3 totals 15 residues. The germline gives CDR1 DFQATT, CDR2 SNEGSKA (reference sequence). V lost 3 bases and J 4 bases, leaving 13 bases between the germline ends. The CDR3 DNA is TGCAGTGCTAGGACGGACAGTCTATATAATTCACCCCTCCACTTT. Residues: CSARTDSLYNSPLHF.

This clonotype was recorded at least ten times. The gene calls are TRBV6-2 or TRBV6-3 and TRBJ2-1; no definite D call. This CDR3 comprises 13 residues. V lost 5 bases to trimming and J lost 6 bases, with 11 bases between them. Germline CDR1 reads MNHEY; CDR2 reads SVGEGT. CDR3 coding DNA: TGTGCCAGCAGTCCCTGGCTCAGCAATGAGCAGTTCTTC. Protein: CASSPWLSNEQFF.

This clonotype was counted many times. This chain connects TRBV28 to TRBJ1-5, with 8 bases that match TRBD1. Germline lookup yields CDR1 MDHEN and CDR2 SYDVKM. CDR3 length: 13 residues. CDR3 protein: CVAQTGGNQPQHF. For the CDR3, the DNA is TGTGTGGCACAGACAGGGGGCAATCAGCCCCAGCATTTT.